The 29 T cell receptor beta chains below all came from one sample that was sequenced in a study of tumor-infiltrating lymphocytes in primary liver carcinoma. The template, 450 to 650 ng total RNA, yielded TCR beta cDNA made with a constant-region primer. Three-round nested multiplex PCR performed with slightly modified ARM-PCR produced the TCR beta libraries. It was with TRBV1-TRBV30 forward primers and a C-beta reverse primer that the first two PCR rounds were run, at about 9 cycles each. In TCRdb, the multiplex PCR reads were re-called with MiXCR into one record per CDR3 protein. Of around 80,000 distinct CDR3 sequences in the sample, 55% to 85% were seen once. For each extraction, RNA and DNA were obtained together from 20-30 mg of unsorted bulk tissue. Sequenced: liver tumor tissue from sampling region 1. Subset reported: tumor region T1, superior pole. These receptors originate from a man in his forties with primary liver carcinoma and hepatitis B virus infection.

A remark on this clonotype: Likely a read error: the CDR3 ends without its conserved phenylalanine or tryptophan. The chain has TRBV11-1 and TRBJ2-7; D remains unclear. V shed 5 bases and J shed 7 bases, with 9 bases lying between them. The CDR3 runs 11 residues. Germline CDR1 SGHAT, CDR2 FQDESV (reference sequence). The CDR3 is CASSVADEQYL. CDR3 nucleotides: TGTGCCAGCAGCGTGGCGGATGAGCAGTACTTA.

The chain has TRBV29-1 and TRBJ2-7; TRBD1 matches at 9 bases. Germline CDR1 is SQVTM and CDR2 is ANQGSEA. The CDR3 covers 13 residues. CDR3 DNA sequence: TGCAGTGTAGGCACGGGACAGGGTTACGAGCAGTACTTC. Translated, it gives CSVGTGQGYEQYF.

By share of the sample, this clonotype is medium-sized. The V and J genes are TRBV11-2 and TRBJ1-5; D is ambiguous. From germline, CDR1 is SGHAT and CDR2 FQNNGV. This CDR3 has 14 residues. V lost 5 bases and J 8 bases, leaving 16 bases between the germline ends. In nucleotides, the CDR3 is TGTGCCAGCAGCACCGGACGGTTTCCCGAGCCCCAGCATTTT. It yields the protein CASSTGRFPEPQHF.

Comment on this clonotype: The junction departs from the called germline gene at one end, perhaps through a read error. The V and J genes are TRBV29-1 and TRBJ2-1; 11 nucleotides line up with TRBD2. In germline, CDR1 is SQVTM, CDR2 ANQGSEA. CDR3 length: 16 amino acids. The CDR3 here is CNVEPLTSGTYNEQFF. CDR3 nucleotide sequence: TGCAACGTTGAACCTCTGACTAGCGGGACCTACAACGAGCAGTTCTTC.

Of note for this clonotype: A junction boundary mismatches the germline segment, possibly from a read error. The chain links TRBV12-3 or TRBV12-4 to TRBJ2-3; D is ambiguous. The CDR3 sequence is 11 residues long. The CDR3 loop is CASSTTDMQYF. CDR3 nucleotide sequence: TGTGCCAGCAGTACAACAGATATGCAGTATTTT.

Concerning this clonotype: The CDR3 carries no conserved terminal phenylalanine or tryptophan, so it likely arises from a read error. The chain is built from TRBV12-3 or TRBV12-4 and TRBJ1-1; D is perhaps TRBD1 (6 bases). Deletions cut 4 bases from V and 6 bases from J, with 15 bases between. The CDR3 loop spans 14 amino acids. CDR3 DNA: TGTGCCAGCAGTTCCCAACAGGGTAGCGCTGAAGCTTTCATT. It codes for CASSSQQGSAEAFI.

This clonotype has at least ten counts. This sequence joins TRBV5-6 and TRBJ1-4; TRBD1 matches at 7 bases. V lost 4 bases to trimming and J lost 7 bases; unmatched junction nucleotides: 4. From germline, CDR1 is SGHDT and CDR2 YYEEEE. CDR3 length: 13 amino acids. The CDR3 here is CASSLTGTEKLFF. CDR3 nucleotides: TGTGCCAGCAGCCTGACAGGGACTGAAAAACTGTTTTTT.

This clonotype appeared many times. The chain is built from TRBV13 and TRBJ1-2, with D maybe TRBD1 (6 bases). Germline assignment: CDR1 PRHDT and CDR2 FYEKMQ (reference sequence). V gave up 4 bases and J gave up 4 bases, with 13 bases separating them. The CDR3 is 14 residues long. DNA for the CDR3: TGTGCCAGCAGCTACACGGGACACCCCTATGGCTACACCTTC. Its translation is CASSYTGHPYGYTF.

This clonotype was observed many times. The V call is TRBV13, the J call TRBJ1-2; D unresolved. Deletions cut 5 bases from V and 4 bases from J, with 11 bases between. The CDR3 sequence is 13 residues long. In germline, CDR1 is PRHDT, CDR2 FYEKMQ (reference sequence). This CDR3 is CASSPLERYGYTF. The CDR3 DNA reads TGTGCCAGCAGCCCCTTGGAGCGCTATGGCTACACCTTC.

The genes are TRBV28 and TRBJ2-4, with 7 bases aligning to TRBD2. V lost 2 bases and J lost 3; bases outside the gene matches: 16. This CDR3 is built from 19 residues. CDR1 and CDR2 (germline): MDHEN, SYDVKM. Written as DNA, the CDR3 is TGTGCCAGCAGTTTAGTGAGGGTGGGAGGGACCCTGGTCAAAAACATTCAGTACTTC. This encodes CASSLVRVGGTLVKNIQYF.

As regards this clonotype: A read error is possible here, since a much larger clone lies one base away. The V call is TRBV30, the J call TRBJ2-1; weak D call: TRBD2 (7 bases). CDR1 GTSNPN and CDR2 SVGIG come from the germline V gene (reference sequence). CDR3 length: 11 amino acids. V lost 3 bases, J lost 12 bases, and 12 bases lay in between. The CDR3 protein is CAWRRGEGQFF. For the CDR3, the DNA is TGTGCCTGGAGAAGGGGGGAGGGGCAGTTCTTC. Looking up the rest from reference TRBV30 and TRBJ2-1 gives the full variable domain: SQTIHQWPATLVQPVGSPLSLECTVEGTSNPNLYWYRQAAGRGLQLLFYSVGIGQISSEVPQNLSASRPQDRQFILSSKKLLLSDSGFYLCAWRRGEGQFFGPGTRLTVL.

This clonotype was counted ten times or more. J is TRBJ2-1 and V is TRBV12-3 or TRBV12-4; D might be TRBD2 (5 bases). V was cut by 4 bases and J by 8 bases, with 9 bases left in between. CDR3 length: 12 residues. CDR3 residues: CASSSSSHEQFF. In nucleotides, the CDR3 is TGTGCCAGCAGTTCTAGCAGCCATGAGCAGTTCTTC.

This clonotype was picked up many times. The V call is TRBV5-1, the J call TRBJ1-6; the match to TRBD1 covers 7 bases. V shed 0 bases, J shed 4 bases, and the junction held 1 base outside the gene matches. The CDR3 has 15 residues. From germline, CDR1 is SGHRS and CDR2 YFSETQ. The CDR3 loop reads CASSLGQGYNSPLHF. Written as DNA, the CDR3 is TGCGCCAGCAGCTTGGGACAGGGATATAATTCACCCCTCCACTTT. Based on the CDR3 plus reference TRBV5-1 and TRBJ1-6, the full variable domain is KAGVTQTPRYLIKTRGQQVTLSCSPISGHRSVSWYQQTPGQGLQFLFEYFSETQRNKGNFPGRFSGRQFSNSRSEMNVSTLELGDSALYLCASSLGQGYNSPLHFGNGTRLTVT.

The chain carries TRBV7-8 and TRBJ1-1; D perhaps matches TRBD1 (5 bases). Germline V gene sequence: CDR1 SGHVS, CDR2 FQNEAQ. The CDR3 length is 14 residues. The V end was cut by 1 base, the J end by 10 bases, with 16 bases between. In nucleotides, the CDR3 is TGTGCCAGCAGCTTAGGGGGGATAGGCGCTGTAGCTTTCTTT. Encoded protein: CASSLGGIGAVAFF.

Comments on this clonotype: It is likely a read error, because the conserved phenylalanine at the end of the CDR3 is missing. The rearrangement uses TRBV7-9 and TRBJ1-2; 7 nucleotides align to TRBD1. V gave up 5 bases and J gave up 8 bases; unmatched junction bases: 8. Germline-derived CDR1 and CDR2 are SEHNR and FQNEAQ (reference sequence). CDR3 length equals 13 residues. CDR3 sequence (DNA): TGTGCCAGCAGCCCGACAGGGATTTACGGCTACACCGTC. It codes for CASSPTGIYGYTV.

The rearrangement links TRBV6-1 to TRBJ1-2; 8 bases agree with TRBD1. The V gene's germline CDR1 is MNHNS and CDR2 SASEGT. The CDR3 totals 14 residues. The CDR3 region is CVSSEALDRAGYTF. In DNA form, the CDR3 reads TGTGTTAGCAGTGAAGCGCTGGACAGGGCGGGCTACACCTTC.

A note on this clonotype: An end of the junction does not agree with germline; a read error may underlie this. The rearrangement uses TRBV20-1 and TRBJ2-1; 9 bases map to TRBD2. Germline V gene data show CDR1 as DFQATT and CDR2 as SNEGSKA (reference sequence). The CDR3 runs to 18 residues. The DNA for the CDR3 is TGCAGTGTTAGAGATCTTCGGGTAGCGGGAGAAGCCTACAATGAGCAGTTCTTC. It is translated as CSVRDLRVAGEAYNEQFF.

This clonotype was counted once. An end of the junction does not agree with germline; a read error may underlie this. The chain couples TRBV5-4 to TRBJ1-2; D not certain. Germline values: CDR1 SGHNT, CDR2 YYREEE (reference sequence). The CDR3 loop spans 16 amino acids. CDR3 sequence: CAGSTNQVGQDRGYTF. The DNA of the CDR3 is TGTGCCGGCAGCACTAACCAGGTGGGTCAGGATCGGGGCTACACCTTC.

This clonotype was counted once. A read error may account for a junction end that differs from germline. This chain uses TRBV4-1 with TRBJ2-7; D tentatively reads TRBD1 or TRBD2 (5 bases each). Germline CDR1 and CDR2: MGHRA and YSYEKL. The CDR3 contains 15 residues. The CDR3 DNA sequence: TGCGTCAGCAGCCTCGGGGCAGGAGGCCACTACGAGCAGTACTTC. As protein: CVSSLGAGGHYEQYF.

Notes on this clonotype: One end of the junction fails to match germline, which may point to a read error. The rearrangement links TRBV11-2 to TRBJ1-1; 9 bases agree with TRBD1. The germline V gene has CDR1 SGHAT and CDR2 FQNNGV. The CDR3 loop spans 17 amino acids. For the CDR3, the DNA is TGTGCCAGCAGCCGAATGGGGGGACAGGGTTTCGGCACTGAAACTTCCTTT. Its protein is CASSRMGGQGFGTETSF.

The J gene is TRBJ2-3, the V gene TRBV10-3; D is perhaps TRBD2 (5 bases). V gave up 0 bases and J gave up 3 bases, with 7 bases separating them. Germline V gene data show CDR1 as ENHRY and CDR2 as SYGVKD. This CDR3 has 14 residues. The CDR3 DNA is TGTGCCATCAGTGAGTCTCCGGGAACAGATACGCAGTATTTT. Protein: CAISESPGTDTQYF.

As to this clonotype: It is likely a read error, because the conserved phenylalanine at the end of the CDR3 is missing. The chain carries TRBV29-1 and TRBJ1-2, with a tentative D call TRBD1 (5 bases). The CDR3 is made up of 13 amino acids. Looked up from germline, CDR1 is SQVTM and CDR2 is ANQGSEA. V shed 8 bases and J shed 3 bases, with 16 bases lying between them. The chain's CDR3 is CSLAGVLDYGYTL. CDR3 DNA sequence: TGCAGCTTGGCGGGGGTTCTAGACTATGGCTACACCCTC.

Regarding this clonotype: The junction shows a germline mismatch at one end, possibly a read error. The genes are TRBV6-1 and TRBJ2-3; 7 nucleotides align to TRBD2. Germline values: CDR1 MNHNS, CDR2 SASEGT. The CDR3 length is 22 residues. CDR3 sequence: CASSPDKVRWGSAGARADTQYF. In DNA, the CDR3 is TGTGCCAGCAGCCCGGACAAGGTCCGTTGGGGATCGGCGGGAGCTCGGGCAGATACTCAGTATTTT.

V is TRBV5-4 and J is TRBJ2-7; D might be TRBD1 (6 bases). The CDR3 runs 15 residues. Trimming removed 3 bases at V and 10 bases at J, with 23 bases between. Germline loops: CDR1 SGHNT, CDR2 YYREEE (reference sequence). The CDR3 loop reads CASSSSPDSFGEQYF. As DNA, the CDR3 is TGTGCCAGCAGCTCGTCGCCGGACAGTTTCGGCGAACAGTACTTC.

This clonotype has a count of ten or more. The chain joins TRBV5-4 to TRBJ1-1; D unclear. The CDR3 sequence is 15 residues long. The germline gives CDR1 SGHNT, CDR2 YYREEE (reference sequence). Trimming cost V 0 bases and J 0 bases, with 9 bases left between them. The CDR3 bases are TGTGCCAGCAGCTTGGAAGGCCGTATGAACACTGAAGCTTTCTTT. As protein: CASSLEGRMNTEAFF. The full variable domain, rest sourced from reference TRBV5-4 and TRBJ1-1, is ETGVTQSPTHLIKTRGQQVTLRCSSQSGHNTVSWYQQALGQGPQFIFQYYREEENGRGNFPPRFSGLQFPNYSSELNVNALELDDSALYLCASSLEGRMNTEAFFGQGTRLTVV.

To note about this clonotype: Here the CDR3 omits its conserved ending phenylalanine or tryptophan, so a read error is the likely source. The V and J genes are TRBV11-1 and TRBJ2-7, with D hard to call. CDR3 length equals 15 residues. Trimming removed 1 base at V and 7 bases at J, with 17 bases between. CDR1 is SGHAT and CDR2 is FQDESV in the germline V gene (reference sequence). The CDR3 is CASSLESSVSYEQYL. The CDR3 DNA reads as TGTGCCAGCAGCTTAGAATCAAGTGTCTCGTATGAGCAGTACTTA.

This clonotype was counted only a few times. A read error is possible here, since a much larger clone lies one base away. V usage is TRBV4-1 and J usage is TRBJ1-4; possible D gene TRBD1, 5 bases. This CDR3 is 14 amino acids long. Germline CDR1 is MGHRA and CDR2 is YSYEKL. CDR3 residues: CASGQRGKDEKLFF. The DNA for the CDR3 is TGCGCCAGCGGCCAGAGGGGAAAGGATGAAAAACTGTTTTTT.

This clonotype was recorded once. One end of the junction is discordant with germline, which a read error may explain. CDR3 bases: TGTGCTAGTGGTTTGAGGACAGTGACAGATATGCAGTACTTT. Translated, it gives CASGLRTVTDMQYF. This rearrangement joins TRBV12-5 to TRBJ2-3, with a weak D call TRBD1 (6 bases). The germline V gene encodes CDR1 LGHNT and CDR2 FRNRAP. The CDR3 length is 14 residues.

Worth noting for this clonotype: At one boundary the junction diverges from the germline segment, which might be a read error. V gene TRBV11-2 combines with J gene TRBJ1-1; D perhaps matches TRBD1 (5 bases). The CDR3 covers 13 residues. Germline CDR1 is SGHAT and CDR2 is FQNNGV. The CDR3 coding sequence is TGTGATAGCAGCTTAGACGTGGACACTGAAGCACTCTTT. Translating it yields CDSSLDVDTEALF.